This record looks at one TCR beta chain sequence and its context. The CDR3 covers 14 residues. V was shortened by 6 bases and J by 0 bases, with 12 bases between the two germline ends. Per germline, CDR1 MNHEY and CDR2 SVGAGI. The table came from immunoSEQ multiplex PCR; TCRdb's copy has only in-frame clones and leaves some out. This table holds about 120,000 clones, more than 75% found once. This entry is derived from a study of control samples from healthy donors and cancer patients. The V and J genes are TRBV6-5 and TRBJ2-7; D perhaps matches TRBD1 (6 bases). This receptor was taken from a woman aged 70-85 years in good health. The specimen sequenced was blood. The DNA for the CDR3 is TGTGCCAGCAGCAGAGGACAGAGCTCCTACGAGCAGTACTTC. Protein: CASSRGQSSYEQYF.